This TCR beta chain was retrieved from a study of blood T cell dynamics during melanoma immunotherapy. Study summary: Metastatic melanoma patients received first-line pembrolizumab or nivolumab plus ipilimumab. Study-wide results and caveats: Clones driving repertoire changes may be melanoma-specific or general immune activation.

V was pared by 4 bases and J by 3 bases, with 11 bases of the junction left unmatched. The CDR3 has 16 residues. Germline loops: CDR1 SGDLS, CDR2 YYNGEE. The repertoire was sequenced with immunoSEQ multiplex PCR; TCRdb's copy has only in-frame clones and lacks some. Among roughly 7,900 clones listed, more than 75% were seen once. About this clone: Its cognate antigen is unknown.

Time point defined: pre-treatment baseline. Sampling occurred pretreatment (T0) and at week 3 (W3), after cycle one of checkpoint blockade. This rearrangement joins TRBV9 to TRBJ2-7; 9 nucleotides align to TRBD2. This sequence originates from a human donor with melanoma. The material sequenced was blood, taken from a patient treated with checkpoint blockade. CDR3 residues: CASSPGGTSSNYEQYF. CDR3 nucleotides: TGTGCCAGCAGCCCCGGTGGGACTAGCTCTAACTACGAGCAGTACTTC.